The clone carrying this T cell receptor (beta chain) came up many times. The germline V gene has CDR1 SNHLY and CDR2 FYNNEI. This CDR3 region has 14 residues. The V end was cut by 5 bases, the J end by 3 bases, with 14 bases between. Diagnosis relied on clinical symptoms, serum thyroxine and TRAb, thyroid ultrasound and orbital computed tomography. The TCR beta CDR3 regions underwent amplification using RNA transcripts as the source. In the first-round RT-PCR of the TCR CDR3, the HTBI primer set was used. Each CDR3 protein gets one entry after TCRdb re-called the multiplex PCR reads with MiXCR. The sample comprises a few hundred thousand distinct CDR3 sequences, roughly 20% of which are singletons, and 40% rests with the top ten. The data belong to a study of T cells in Graves' hyperthyroidism and ophthalmopathy.

The TCR was taken from a man aged 18 to 35 with Graves' ophthalmopathy. The source material was blood. The chain has TRBV2 and TRBJ2-7, with a weak D call TRBD2 (5 bases). DNA for the CDR3: TGTGCCAGCAGTACATCTGACGGGATCTACGAGCAGTACTTC. This translates into CASSTSDGIYEQYF. Using reference TRBV2 and TRBJ2-7 for the parts outside the CDR3, the full variable domain is EPEVTQTPSHQVTQMGQEVILRCVPISNHLYFYWYRQILGQKVEFLVSFYNNEISEKSEIFDDQFSVERPDGSNFTLKIRSTKLEDSAMYFCASSTSDGIYEQYFGPGTRLTVT.